The 4 T cell receptor beta chains below all came from one sample that was sequenced in a study of T-cell memory formation after mild COVID-19. TCRdb independently ran MiXCR on the 5' RACE reads; one entry per CDR3 protein. The sample holds over 500,000 distinct CDR3 sequences, roughly 17% seen once. The sample taken for sequencing was PBMCs or a T cell subset sorted from them (not recorded which). The receptors were sampled from an adult woman who had mild COVID-19 (a few samples of this study predate the infection). Cell type and time point are not known.

This clonotype was picked up a small number of times. This chain joins TRBV5-1 and TRBJ2-2; 10 positions agree with TRBD2. Germline CDR1 reads SGHRS; CDR2 reads YFSETQ. V was clipped by 5 bases and J by 4 bases; unmatched bases: 5. This CDR3 contains 15 residues. The CDR3 bases are TGCGCCAGCAGTCTAGCGGGAGTTTTCACCGGGGAGCTGTTTTTT. Protein sequence: CASSLAGVFTGELFF.

This clonotype was observed a handful of times. This chain connects TRBV7-2 to TRBJ2-3; TRBD2 matches at 9 bases. The CDR3 covers 16 residues. Trimming removed 1 base from V and 2 bases from J; junction bases left unmatched: 4. Germline V gives CDR1 SGHTA, CDR2 FQGNSA. For the CDR3, the DNA is TGTGCCAGCAGCTTAGTTGCGGGAGGGTTCACAGATACGCAGTATTTT. This codes for CASSLVAGGFTDTQYF. Together with reference TRBV7-2 and TRBJ2-3, the CDR3 gives the full variable domain: GAGVSQSPSNKVTEKGKDVELRCDPISGHTALYWYRQSLGQGLEFLIYFQGNSAPDKSGLPSDRFSAERTGGSVSTLTIQRTQQEDSAVYLCASSLVAGGFTDTQYFGPGTRLTVL.

The V and J genes are TRBV20-1 and TRBJ2-7, with D perhaps TRBD1 (6 bases). V was shortened by 6 bases and J by 2 bases, with 17 bases between the two germline ends. Germline V gene data show CDR1 as DFQATT and CDR2 as SNEGSKA (reference sequence). This CDR3 comprises 14 residues. For the CDR3, the DNA is TGCAGTGCCGGGACCGACAGGATACCCTACGAGCAGTACTTC. Its translation is CSAGTDRIPYEQYF.

The V gene is TRBV20-1, the J gene TRBJ2-7; 7 bases align to TRBD2. V gave up 0 bases and J gave up 3 bases; unmatched junction bases: 5. The CDR3 spans 14 residues. CDR1 DFQATT and CDR2 SNEGSKA come from the germline V gene (reference sequence). The chain's CDR3 is CSARDSERGYEQYF. CDR3 in DNA: TGCAGTGCTAGAGATAGTGAGCGGGGCTACGAGCAGTACTTC.